One TCR beta chain is described in this entry. The antigen is not known. This sample was taken from a study of identical twins. Trimming took off 5 bases at V and 3 bases at J, with 16 bases between the two ends. Germline V gene lookup returns CDR1 MNHEY and CDR2 SMNVEV (reference sequence). This CDR3 is built from 15 residues. Study results and limitations: For out-of-frame alpha sequences shared by twins, low generation probability was in excess. Cross-sectional statistics underpinned the conclusions; the same donors were not followed.

Unique molecular identifiers were in the cDNA, with template-switch universal primer binding. TCRdb called the 5' RACE reads again in MiXCR, with one record for every CDR3 protein. This table holds roughly 1.6 million distinct CDR3 sequences, about 31% found once. Input material: cord blood. The chain combines TRBV27 with TRBJ1-2; D is possibly TRBD1 (6 bases). This clonotype was sampled from a newborn girl in good health. The DNA for the CDR3 is TGTGCCAGCAGTCCCAGCAGACCAGGGGACTATGGCTACACCTTC. It codes for CASSPSRPGDYGYTF.